This TCR beta chain was obtained from a study of tumor-infiltrating lymphocytes in primary liver carcinoma. Notes on this clonotype: Its specificity is not known. Sequence at one end of the junction differs from germline and may be a read error.

Priming with a constant-region primer yielded TCR beta cDNA from 450 to 550 ng total RNA. Employing slightly modified ARM-PCR, three nested multiplex PCR rounds were run, and these gave rise to the TCR beta libraries. Rounds one and two of PCR, each of 10 cycles, were primed with TRBV1-TRBV30 forward primers and a C-beta reverse primer. From the multiplex PCR reads, TCRdb called clonotypes with MiXCR, one entry per CDR3 protein. The sample yields tens of thousands of distinct CDR3 sequences, around 70% seen once. Co-extracted RNA and DNA came from 20-30 mg of unsorted bulk tissue. Patients had primary liver carcinoma treated by surgical resection. There were only treatment-naive patients, all with chronic HBV infection. Per germline, CDR1 SGHAT and CDR2 FQNNGV. This CDR3 region has 18 residues. Whole-study results and caveats: Tumors had a top-250-clone fraction that was significantly higher than blood (p = 0.039).

What was sequenced was liver tumor tissue from sampling region 1. Subset specified: tumor region T1, superior pole. V is TRBV11-2 and J is TRBJ2-6, with 8 bases that match TRBD1. This receptor was identified in a man aged 40-49 years with primary liver carcinoma and hepatitis B virus infection. CDR3 in amino acids: CAGSRRTGFVTGANVLTF. The CDR3 DNA is TGTGCCGGCAGCCGACGGACAGGGTTTGTCACTGGGGCCAACGTCCTGACTTTC.